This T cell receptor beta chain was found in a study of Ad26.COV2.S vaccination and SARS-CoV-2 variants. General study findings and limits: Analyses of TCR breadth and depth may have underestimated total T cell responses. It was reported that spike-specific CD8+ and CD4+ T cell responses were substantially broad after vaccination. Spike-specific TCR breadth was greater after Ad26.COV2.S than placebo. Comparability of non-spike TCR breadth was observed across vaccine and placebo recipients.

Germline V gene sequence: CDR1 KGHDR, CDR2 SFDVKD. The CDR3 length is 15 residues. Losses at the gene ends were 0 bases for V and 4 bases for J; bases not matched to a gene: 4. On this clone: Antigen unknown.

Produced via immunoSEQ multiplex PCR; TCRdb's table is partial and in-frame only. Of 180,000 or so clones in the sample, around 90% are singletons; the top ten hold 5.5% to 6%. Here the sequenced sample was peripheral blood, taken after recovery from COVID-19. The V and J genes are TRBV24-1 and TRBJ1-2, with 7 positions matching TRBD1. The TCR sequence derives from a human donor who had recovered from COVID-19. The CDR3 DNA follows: TGTGCCACCAGTGATTTGGCAGGGGGACCCTATGGCTACACCTTC. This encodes CATSDLAGGPYGYTF.